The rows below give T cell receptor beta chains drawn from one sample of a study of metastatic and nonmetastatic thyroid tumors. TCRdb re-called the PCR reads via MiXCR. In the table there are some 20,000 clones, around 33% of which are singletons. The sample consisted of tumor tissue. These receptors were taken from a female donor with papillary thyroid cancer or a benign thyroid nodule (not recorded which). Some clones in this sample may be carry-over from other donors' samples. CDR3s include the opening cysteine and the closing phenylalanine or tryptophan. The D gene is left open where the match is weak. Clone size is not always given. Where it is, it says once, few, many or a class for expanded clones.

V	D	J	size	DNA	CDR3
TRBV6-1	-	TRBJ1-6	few	TGTGCCAGCAGTTTAACAGAGAATTCACCCCTCCACTTT	CASSLTENSPLHF
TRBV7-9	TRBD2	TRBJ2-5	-	TGTGCCAGCAGCTTCCCGACGGGGGGGATGGTTGACCAGTACTTC	CASSFPTGGMVDQYF
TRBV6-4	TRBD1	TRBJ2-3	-	TGTGCCAGCAGGGACAGGGGGCTAAGCACAGATACGCAGTATTTT	CASRDRGLSTDTQYF
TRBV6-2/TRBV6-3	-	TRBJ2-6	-	TGTGCCAGCAGTGCCCTAAGGCGCGCCGGGGCCAACGTCCTGACTTTC	CASSALRRAGANVLTF
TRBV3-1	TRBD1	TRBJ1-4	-	TGTGCCAGCAGTAACAGGGGTGAAACACTGTTTTTT	CASSNRGETLFF
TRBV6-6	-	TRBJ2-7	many	TGTGCCAGCAGTTATAGTCTTTACTACGAGCAGTACTTC	CASSYSLYYEQYF
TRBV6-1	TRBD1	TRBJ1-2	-	TGTGCCGTGACGACAGGGGAGGGAGGCTACACCTTC	CAVTTGEGGYTF
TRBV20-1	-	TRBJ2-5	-	TGCAGTGCTAGGTTTCTCATACGGGGAGAGACCCAGTACTTC	CSARFLIRGETQYF
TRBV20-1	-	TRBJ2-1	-	TGCAGTGCTAGAAACCCTGGGGATGAGCAGTTCTTC	CSARNPGDEQFF
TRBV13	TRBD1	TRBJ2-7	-	TGTGCCAGCAGCCCCAACCCGGGACAGGGACCCTACGAGCAGTACTTC	CASSPNPGQGPYEQYF
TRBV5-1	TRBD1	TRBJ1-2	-	TGCGCCAGCAGCACGACCATTACAGGGGGTAACTATGGCTACACCTTC	CASSTTITGGNYGYTF
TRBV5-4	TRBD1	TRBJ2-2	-	TGTGCCAGCAGCTTGCGAGGGACAGGGGGTCCTATCGGGGAGCTGTTTTTT	CASSLRGTGGPIGELFF
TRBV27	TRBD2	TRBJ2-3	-	TGTGCCAGCAGTGCAAGACTAGCGGGAGGGACAGATACGCAGTATTTT	CASSARLAGGTDTQYF
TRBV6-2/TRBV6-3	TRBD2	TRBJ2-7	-	TGTGCCAGCAGTTACTCCACTAGCGGGCGCCCCTACGAGCAGTACTTC	CASSYSTSGRPYEQYF
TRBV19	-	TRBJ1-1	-	TGTGCCAGTAGTATAATGGTGACGGACTTGAACACTGAAGCTTTCTTT	CASSIMVTDLNTEAFF
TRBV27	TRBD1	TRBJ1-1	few	TGTGCCAGCAGTTTAAGACAGGGGGCAACGAACACTGAAGCTTTCTTT	CASSLRQGATNTEAFF
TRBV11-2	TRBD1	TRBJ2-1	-	TGTGCCAGCACCCGGACAGGGGCCTACTCCTACAATGAGCAGTTCTTC	CASTRTGAYSYNEQFF
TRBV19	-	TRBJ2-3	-	TGTGCCAGTAGTATGGGCGGGAGCACAGATACGCAGTATTTT	CASSMGGSTDTQYF
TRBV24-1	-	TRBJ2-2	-	TGTGCCACCAGTGACTACGAGGGGGGAAAGAACACCTGGGAGCTGTTTTTT	CATSDYEGGKNTWELFF
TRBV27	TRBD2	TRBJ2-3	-	TGTGCCAGCCCCGCGGTATCCGAGACTAGCGAGAGCACAGATACACAGTATTTT	CASPAVSETSESTDTQYF
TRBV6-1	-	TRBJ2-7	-	TGTGCCAGCACAGCGCAGCGGGCAGAAAAAGGCGAGCAGTACTTC	CASTAQRAEKGEQYF
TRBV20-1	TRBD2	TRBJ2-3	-	TGCAGTGCCCTACTAGCGGGAGATCGCGCAGATACGCAGTATTTT	CSALLAGDRADTQYF
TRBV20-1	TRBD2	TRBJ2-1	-	TGCAGTGCTAGAGAAAGACTAGCGGGCTACAATGAGCAGTTCTTC	CSARERLAGYNEQFF
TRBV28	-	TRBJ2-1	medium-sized	TGTGCCAGCAGTTTAGCGCTCTCGGACCCACAGCAGTTCTTC	CASSLALSDPQQFF
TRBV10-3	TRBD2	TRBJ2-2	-	TGTGCCATTTCCCTAGCGGGAGCGAACACCGGGGAGCTGTTTTTT	CAISLAGANTGELFF
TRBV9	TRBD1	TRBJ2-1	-	TGTGCCAGCAGCGTACCGACAGGGTCCAATGAGCAGTTCTTC	CASSVPTGSNEQFF
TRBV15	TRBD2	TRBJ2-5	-	TGTGCCACCGGGACTAGCGGGCCCCAAGAGACCCAGTACTTC	CATGTSGPQETQYF
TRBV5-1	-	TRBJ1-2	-	TGCGCCAGCAGCTTTCAACAGGGTGTAGGCTACACCTTC	CASSFQQGVGYTF
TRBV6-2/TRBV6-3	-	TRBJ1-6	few	TGTGCCAGCAGTTACGCACAGGGACCCCTCCACTTT	CASSYAQGPLHF
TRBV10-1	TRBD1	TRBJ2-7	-	TGCGCCAGCAGTGTGGGGACAGACTACGAGCAGTACTTC	CASSVGTDYEQYF
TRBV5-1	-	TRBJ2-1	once	TGCGCCAGCAGCTTGGAAAGTGGGAACAATGAGCAGTTCTTC	CASSLESGNNEQFF
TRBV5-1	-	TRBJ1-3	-	TGCGCCAGCAGCTTGGATCGAGTGGACAACGGAAACACCATATATTTT	CASSLDRVDNGNTIYF
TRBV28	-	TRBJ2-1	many	TGTGCCAGCACCCAGGGTTATTCCTACAATGAGCAGTTCTTC	CASTQGYSYNEQFF
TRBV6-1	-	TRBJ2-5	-	TGTGCCAGCAGCCACGACGTACAAGAGACCCAGTACTTC	CASSHDVQETQYF
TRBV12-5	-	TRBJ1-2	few	TGTGCTAGTGGTTTCCTCGCCCGGGGGCAGAACTATGGCTACACCTTC	CASGFLARGQNYGYTF
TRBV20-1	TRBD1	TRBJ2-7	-	TGCAGTGCTAGAGATTTGGCCGGACAGGCTTCCTACGAGCAGTACTTC	CSARDLAGQASYEQYF
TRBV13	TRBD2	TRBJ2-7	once	TGTGCCAGCAGCCCACAGGTTCGTGCGGGAGGATTCTACGAGCAGTACTTC	CASSPQVRAGGFYEQYF
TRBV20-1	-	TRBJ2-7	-	TGCAGTGCTAGAGAGGGGACGGGGTACACCTACGAGCAGTACTTC	CSAREGTGYTYEQYF
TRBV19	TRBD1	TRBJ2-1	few	TGTGCCAGTAGTTATCCGGGACAGAGCTACAATGAGCAGTTCTTC	CASSYPGQSYNEQFF
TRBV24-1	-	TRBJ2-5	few	TGTGCCACCAGTGAGGCTCCCTGGGGAGAGACCCAGTACTTC	CATSEAPWGETQYF
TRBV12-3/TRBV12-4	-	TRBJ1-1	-	TGTGCCAGCAGTTCTCCGGACGGGCACACTGAAGCTTTCTTT	CASSSPDGHTEAFF
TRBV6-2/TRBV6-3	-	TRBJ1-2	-	TGTGCCAGCAGTTCACGCTGGGTGGCAGGGATGAACTATGGCTACACCTTC	CASSSRWVAGMNYGYTF
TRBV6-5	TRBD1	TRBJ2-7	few	TGTGCCAGCAGTTACTCGATTACGAGACAGGGGGCCGAGCAGTACTTC	CASSYSITRQGAEQYF
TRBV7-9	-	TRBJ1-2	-	TGTGCCAGCAGCTTAGAGGGGAGTGGCTACACCTTC	CASSLEGSGYTF
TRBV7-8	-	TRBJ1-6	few	TGTGCCAGCCTGACAGAGAATTCACCCCTCCACTTT	CASLTENSPLHF
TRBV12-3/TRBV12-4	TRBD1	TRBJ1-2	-	TGTGCCAGCAGTTTCGGGACAGGAGCTTCCTATGGCTACACCTTC	CASSFGTGASYGYTF
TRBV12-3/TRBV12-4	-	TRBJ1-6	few	TGTGCCAGCAGTTTAAGAGACTTTGGTTCACCCCTCCACTTT	CASSLRDFGSPLHF
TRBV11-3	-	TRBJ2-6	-	TGTGCCAGCAGCCGAACAGGGGCCAACGTCCTGACTTTC	CASSRTGANVLTF
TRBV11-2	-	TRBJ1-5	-	TGTGCCAGCAGCTCTAGGCCCGGGGACAATCAGCCCCAGCATTTT	CASSSRPGDNQPQHF
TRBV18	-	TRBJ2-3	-	TGTGCCAGCTCACCACCGTCCGTGGGGTCTAGCACAGATACGCAGTATTTT	CASSPPSVGSSTDTQYF
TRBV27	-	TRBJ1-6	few	TGTGCCAGCAGTTTGAAGCCTGGACACGGCTATAATTCACCCCTCCACTTT	CASSLKPGHGYNSPLHF
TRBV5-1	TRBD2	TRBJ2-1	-	TGCGCCAGCAGACGCCGAGAGTTGGGCGGGAGATACAATGAGCAGTTCTTC	CASRRRELGGRYNEQFF
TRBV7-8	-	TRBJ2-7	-	TGTGCCAGCAGCCCTTTAGTCGAGCAGTACTTC	CASSPLVEQYF
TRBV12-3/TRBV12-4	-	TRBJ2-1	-	TGTGCCAGCAGTAAGGACTGGTACAATGAGCAGTTCTTC	CASSKDWYNEQFF
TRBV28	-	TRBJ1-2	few	TGTGCCAGCAGCGTACAGGGAATCTATGGCTACACCTTC	CASSVQGIYGYTF
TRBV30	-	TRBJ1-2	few	TGTGCCTCAAGGACAGTCTTGGGGAAGTATGGCTACACCTTC	CASRTVLGKYGYTF
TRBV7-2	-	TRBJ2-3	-	TGTGCCAGCAGCTTAGCTAGCGGCACAGATACGCAGTATTTT	CASSLASGTDTQYF
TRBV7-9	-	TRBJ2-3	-	TGTGCCAGCAGCCCAGAGGGAGTCCGCACTGGGGCGCAGTATTTT	CASSPEGVRTGAQYF
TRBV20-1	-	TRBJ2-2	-	TGCAGTGCTAGCCCCAGGCGCGGCGGGGAGCTGTTTTTT	CSASPRRGGELFF
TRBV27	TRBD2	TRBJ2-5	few	TGTGCCAGCAGTAACCCGGACGGGGGGGAGACCCAGTACTTC	CASSNPDGGETQYF